This paragraph reports one T cell receptor (beta chain). The antigen remains undetermined. This CDR3 region has 17 residues. Looked up from germline, CDR1 is LNHNV and CDR2 is YYDKDF (reference sequence). V lost 0 bases, J lost 5 bases, and 9 bases stayed unmatched. This specimen comes from a study of blood T cells in healthy people across ages. Broader study findings: The fall in TCR beta diversity per million T cells was roughly linear with age.

Total RNA, at least 5 micrograms per sample, came from PBMCs. Primers used in a second PCR of about 7 to 12 cycles were a sample-barcoded 5' primer and a J-beta primer mix. MiXCR, applied by TCRdb to the 5' RACE reads, yields one record per CDR3 protein. The data hold about 900,000 distinct CDR3 sequences, with 48% observed a single time. Material for sequencing was blood. The source is a young man in good health. This sequence joins TRBV15 and TRBJ1-2, with 10 bases fitting TRBD1. In nucleotides, the CDR3 is TGTGCCACCAGCAGAGATTCGGGACAGGGGCTATGGTATGGCTACACCTTC. Translation gives CATSRDSGQGLWYGYTF.